One and the same sample provided the 32 T cell receptor beta chains below, sequenced in a study of cytomegalovirus exposure and HLA in healthy donors. A multiplex PCR was run with 60 Vbeta primers and 13 Jbeta primers. Measured with immunoSEQ multiplex PCR; TCRdb has only the in-frame clones, and not every one. The table lists approximately 130,000 clones, 6.5% to 9.5% of them singletons. The sample consisted of PBMCs. The receptors come from a woman between 40 and 50 years old in good health and CMV-seropositive.

This clone was seen a handful of times. The chain employs TRBV19 and TRBJ1-5; D is perhaps TRBD1 (5 bases). Trimming removed 4 bases from V and 5 bases from J, with 15 bases in between. The CDR3 consists of 15 residues. Germline loops: CDR1 LNHDA, CDR2 SQIVND (reference sequence). CDR3 residues: CASSKTETVHQPQHF. The CDR3 DNA reads TGTGCCAGTAGTAAGACAGAGACGGTTCATCAGCCCCAGCATTTT. The variable domain in full, completed from reference TRBV19 and TRBJ1-5, reads DGGITQSPKYLFRKEGQNVTLSCEQNLNHDAMYWYRQDPGQGLRLIYYSQIVNDFQKGDIAEGYSVSREKKESFPLTVTSAQKNPTAFYLCASSKTETVHQPQHFGDGTRLSIL.

This clone was observed a single time. The V gene is TRBV5-6, the J gene TRBJ1-1; tentative D call: TRBD1 (5 bases). The V end was cut by 5 bases, the J end by 6 bases, with 11 bases between. The CDR3 spans 12 residues. Per the germline V gene, CDR1 is SGHDT and CDR2 is YYEEEE. The CDR3 region has the DNA TGTGCCAGCAGAAACGGACACTCTGAAGCTTTCTTT. It codes for CASRNGHSEAFF.

The table lists this clone with a few counts. The chain has TRBV9 and TRBJ2-1, with D hard to call. Germline V gene data show CDR1 as SGDLS and CDR2 as YYNGEE. CDR3 size: 15 residues. V gave up 0 bases and J gave up 5 bases, with 12 bases separating them. The CDR3 loop reads CASSVAVVSDNEQFF. The DNA of the CDR3 is TGTGCCAGCAGCGTAGCTGTCGTAAGCGACAATGAGCAGTTCTTC.

This clone was counted a few times. V gene TRBV5-1 combines with J gene TRBJ2-7, with 7 bases aligning to TRBD1. Germline V CDR1 and CDR2: SGHRS, YFSETQ. The CDR3 is 13 amino acids. V lost 7 bases and J lost 0; bases outside the gene matches: 4. CDR3 residues: CASRPGGSYEQYF. The CDR3 nucleotides are TGCGCCAGCCGCCCAGGGGGCTCCTACGAGCAGTACTTC.

The chain links TRBV28 to TRBJ1-2; 7 positions agree with TRBD1. Germline V lookup: CDR1 MDHEN, CDR2 SYDVKM. This CDR3 spans 16 amino acids. V dropped 4 bases and J dropped 4; count of bases not matched to a gene: 12. The DNA of the CDR3 is TGTGCCAGCAGTTCACCCCGACAGGGTAGGGGCTATGGCTACACCTTC. Protein: CASSSPRQGRGYGYTF.

This clone was seen only a few times. The chain recombines TRBV19 with TRBJ2-1, with D perhaps matching TRBD2 (5 bases). V lost 1 base and J lost 6, with 10 bases in between. The CDR3 contains 14 residues. Germline V gene sequence: CDR1 LNHDA, CDR2 SQIVND (reference sequence). The CDR3 coding sequence is TGTGCCAGTAGTATAGTTCCTAGCCGCAATGAGCAGTTCTTC. It translates to CASSIVPSRNEQFF.

The V call is TRBV7-8, the J call TRBJ2-6; 7 bases fit TRBD1. J was trimmed by 2 bases and V by 2 bases; bases with no gene match: 0. Per germline, CDR1 SGHVS and CDR2 FQNEAQ. The CDR3 is made up of 15 amino acids. The CDR3 nucleotides are TGTGCCAGCAGCTTACAGGGGGCTGGGGCCAACGTCCTGACTTTC. Translating gives CASSLQGAGANVLTF.

The rearrangement joins TRBV10-3 to TRBJ1-1; 7 positions match TRBD1. Germline assignment: CDR1 ENHRY and CDR2 SYGVKD. The CDR3 is 12 amino acids. V lost 11 bases and J lost 1; bases outside the gene matches: 4. The CDR3 region is CASRGSNTEAFF. In DNA, the CDR3 is TGTGCCTCCAGGGGGTCGAACACTGAAGCTTTCTTT.

The chain combines TRBV5-1 with TRBJ1-1; D perhaps matches TRBD1 (6 bases). The germline V and J ends were trimmed by 4 bases and 3 bases, with 16 bases remaining between them. In germline, CDR1 is SGHRS, CDR2 YFSETQ. The CDR3 length is 15 residues. The CDR3 DNA reads as TGCGCCAGCAGCGATGGGTCCAGGGGCCACACTGAAGCTTTCTTT. It yields the protein CASSDGSRGHTEAFF.

Only a few counts were recorded for this clone. The chain combines TRBV5-1 with TRBJ2-5; D is perhaps TRBD1 (5 bases). V lost 4 bases, J lost 1 base, and 14 bases lay in between. Germline assignment: CDR1 SGHRS and CDR2 YFSETQ. The length of the CDR3 is 15 residues. CDR3 sequence: CASSTQDTPQETQYF. In nucleotides, the CDR3 is TGCGCCAGCAGCACGCAGGACACGCCCCAAGAGACCCAGTACTTC.

The chain carries TRBV7-9 and TRBJ2-7; tentatively, D is TRBD1 (6 bases). Per the germline V gene, CDR1 is SEHNR and CDR2 is FQNEAQ (reference sequence). CDR3 size: 15 residues. V dropped 5 bases and J dropped 0 bases, with 14 bases sitting between them. In DNA form, the CDR3 reads TGTGCCAGCAGCCAAGGGGACATGGCCTCCTACGAGCAGTACTTC. Its protein is CASSQGDMASYEQYF.

This clone turned up a few times. This chain links TRBV15 with TRBJ1-1; 7 nucleotides match TRBD1. Germline loops: CDR1 LNHNV, CDR2 YYDKDF (reference sequence). V was clipped by 3 bases and J by 2 bases; unmatched bases: 9. There are 16 residues in the CDR3. CDR3 loop: CATSRRGQGVNTEAFF. The DNA of the CDR3 is TGTGCCACCAGCAGGAGGGGGCAGGGCGTAAACACTGAAGCTTTCTTT. Using reference TRBV15 and TRBJ1-1 for the parts outside the CDR3, the full variable domain is DAMVIQNPRYQVTQFGKPVTLSCSQTLNHNVMYWYQQKSSQAPKLLFHYYDKDFNNEADTPDNFQSRRPNTSFCFLDIRSPGLGDTAMYLCATSRRGQGVNTEAFFGQGTRLTVV.

This clone was seen only a few times. V usage is TRBV5-1 and J usage is TRBJ2-7; 8 positions match TRBD1. Trimming at V came to 0 bases and at J to 1 base, leaving 3 bases not matched to a gene. Germline V CDR1 and CDR2: SGHRS, YFSETQ. This CDR3 region has 15 residues. CDR3 coding DNA: TGCGCCAGCAGCTTGGCAGGGGGCATATCCTACGAGCAGTACTTC. Translating gives CASSLAGGISYEQYF.

The rearrangement links TRBV19 to TRBJ2-7, with 7 bases that match TRBD1. V shed 5 bases and J 1 base; nucleotides not matched to a gene: 8. The CDR3 has 15 amino acids. Germline-derived CDR1 and CDR2 are LNHDA and SQIVND (reference sequence). The CDR3 region has the DNA TGTGCCAGTAGTCCCCGGGACAGTTTATCCTACGAGCAGTACTTC. Protein product: CASSPRDSLSYEQYF. The variable domain in full, with the rest retrieved from reference TRBV19 and TRBJ2-7, is DGGITQSPKYLFRKEGQNVTLSCEQNLNHDAMYWYRQDPGQGLRLIYYSQIVNDFQKGDIAEGYSVSREKKESFPLTVTSAQKNPTAFYLCASSPRDSLSYEQYFGPGTRLTVT.

The chain employs TRBV6-1 and TRBJ1-4; perhaps TRBD1 as D (6 bases). The CDR3 length is 17 residues. V lost 2 bases and J lost 1, with 14 bases in between. Germline CDR1 and CDR2: MNHNS and SASEGT. The CDR3 DNA reads as TGTGCCAGCAGTGAATCCGGGGGGCTGGGAACTAATGAAAAACTGTTTTTT. It is translated as CASSESGGLGTNEKLFF.

This clone was counted a few times. This chain links TRBV7-9 with TRBJ1-3; D possibly corresponds to TRBD1 (6 bases). Germline CDR1 SEHNR, CDR2 FQNEAQ (reference sequence). This CDR3 spans 15 amino acids. V dropped 5 bases and J dropped 2 bases, with 13 bases sitting between them. The CDR3 loop reads CASSALGTTGNTIYF. DNA of the CDR3: TGTGCCAGCAGCGCACTTGGGACAACTGGAAACACCATATATTTT.

The sample holds a few counts of this clone. This rearrangement joins TRBV10-3 to TRBJ1-5; 10 bases line up with TRBD1. Germline-derived CDR1 and CDR2 are ENHRY and SYGVKD. The CDR3 has 14 amino acids. The J segment lost 5 bases and the V segment lost 6 bases, leaving 4 bases of the junction unmatched. CDR3 in DNA: TGTGCCATCAGCGGGACAGGGGACGATCAGCCCCAGCATTTT. It encodes CAISGTGDDQPQHF.

The DNA of the CDR3 is TGTGCCAGCAGCGGCCGTTTGGGACTAGCGGGGGGGGATGAGCAGTTCTTC. Amino acid sequence: CASSGRLGLAGGDEQFF. The V gene is TRBV4-2, the J gene TRBJ2-1; 16 bases line up with TRBD2. The V segment lost 5 bases and the J segment 8 bases; nucleotides outside the gene matches: 9. There are 17 residues in the CDR3. CDR1 LGHNA and CDR2 YNFKEQ come from the germline V gene.

The chain carries TRBV19 and TRBJ1-4; perhaps TRBD1 as D (6 bases). The CDR3 totals 14 residues. Per the germline V gene, CDR1 is LNHDA and CDR2 is SQIVND (reference sequence). V shed 0 bases and J shed 9 bases, with 11 bases lying between them. In DNA form, the CDR3 reads TGTGCCAGTAGTATAGATTGGGACACCAAAAAACTGTTTTTT. Its translation is CASSIDWDTKKLFF.

This clone was seen only a few times. This chain joins TRBV7-2 and TRBJ2-2; D gene unclear. Germline loops: CDR1 SGHTA, CDR2 FQGNSA. Trimming pared 11 bases from V and 2 bases from J, leaving 15 bases between. This CDR3 contains 14 residues. CDR3 loop: CAAQSRVNTGELFF. The CDR3 DNA reads TGTGCCGCCCAGTCACGGGTAAACACCGGGGAGCTGTTTTTT.

V and J are TRBV11-2 and TRBJ1-1; 7 bases fit TRBD1. Germline V gives CDR1 SGHAT, CDR2 FQNNGV. The CDR3 has 14 amino acids. V trimming: 4 bases; J trimming: 1 base; junction bases outside the gene matches: 3. This CDR3 is CASSSTGRNTEAFF. As DNA, the CDR3 is TGTGCCAGCAGCTCGACAGGGAGGAACACTGAAGCTTTCTTT.

For the CDR3, the DNA is TGTGCCAGTAGTAAACCATGGCAGGGGGCTGGTGGCAATCAGCCCCAGCATTTT. Its translation is CASSKPWQGAGGNQPQHF. This chain connects TRBV19 to TRBJ1-5, with TRBD1 matching 8 bases. Trimming cost V 4 bases and J 2 bases; bases outside gene matches: 13. CDR1 and CDR2 from the germline V gene are LNHDA and SQIVND (reference sequence). This CDR3 comprises 18 residues.

The chain recombines TRBV21-1 with TRBJ1-6. TRBV21-1 is a known pseudogene. This CDR3 comprises 17 residues. CDR3 bases: TGTGCCAGCAGCTCCTCGCCGAGGGACTTAGGGTATTCACCCCTCCACTTT. Translated: CASSSSPRDLGYSPLHF.

This clone was found a few times. The rearrangement joins TRBV10-3 to TRBJ2-3; 7 positions agree with TRBD2. This CDR3 region has 17 residues. After removal of 2 bases from V and 0 bases from J, the junction contained 8 bases not matched to a gene. The germline gives CDR1 ENHRY, CDR2 SYGVKD. The CDR3 loop reads CAISERPSGASTDTQYF. The CDR3 bases are TGTGCCATCAGTGAGAGACCCAGCGGGGCTAGCACAGATACGCAGTATTTT.

V is TRBV25-1 and J is TRBJ2-7, with 7 positions matching TRBD1. V gave up 1 base and J gave up 3 bases; unmatched junction bases: 6. CDR1 and CDR2 from the germline V gene are MGHDK and SYGVNS. This CDR3 comprises 15 residues. DNA of the CDR3: TGTGCCAGCAGTGAATCCGGGACAGCATACTACGAGCAGTACTTC. Residues: CASSESGTAYYEQYF.

A few counts support this clone. The genes are TRBV29-1 and TRBJ2-5, with TRBD1 identical over 9 bases. V lost 4 bases, J lost 4 bases, and 7 bases stayed unmatched. Germline loops: CDR1 SQVTM, CDR2 ANQGSEA. This CDR3 has 14 amino acids. The CDR3 DNA reads TGCAGCGTTGCCCGGACAGGGGCCAGAGAGACCCAGTACTTC. It translates to CSVARTGARETQYF.

This clone was seen only a few times. V is TRBV2 and J is TRBJ1-2, with a weak D call TRBD1 (5 bases). V was cut by 10 bases and J by 6 bases, with 15 bases left in between. This CDR3 is 12 amino acids long. CDR1 and CDR2 from the germline V gene are SNHLY and FYNNEI. The chain's CDR3 is CAIDRGGNGYTF. CDR3 in DNA: TGTGCCATTGACCGGGGGGGGAATGGCTACACCTTC.

The chain carries TRBV5-4 and TRBJ2-1, with 12 nucleotides matching TRBD2. This CDR3 region has 16 residues. Trimming took 3 bases from V and 9 from J; bases not matched to a gene: 10. The germline V gene has CDR1 SGHNT and CDR2 YYREEE (reference sequence). The CDR3 region is CASSSPPSGGAAEQFF. The CDR3 DNA reads as TGTGCCAGCAGCTCCCCCCCTAGCGGGGGGGCAGCTGAGCAGTTCTTC.

V is TRBV5-1 and J is TRBJ1-1, with unresolved D. CDR3 length equals 12 residues. The ends were cut back, 0 bases at V and 12 bases at J, with 12 bases in the middle. Germline CDR1 and CDR2: SGHRS and YFSETQ. The CDR3 DNA follows: TGCGCCAGCAGCTTGGCCTCCGGGGAGCCTTTCTTT. Its translation is CASSLASGEPFF.

This clone came up a few times. The J gene is TRBJ1-1, the V gene TRBV11-1, with D maybe TRBD1 (5 bases). CDR1 is SGHAT, CDR2 FQDESV, per germline (reference sequence). The CDR3 spans 13 residues. With 5 bases removed from V and 2 bases from J, the gap between germline ends came to 9 bases. CDR3 in amino acids: CASSHTGNTEAFF. The CDR3 DNA sequence: TGTGCCAGCAGCCATACAGGAAACACTGAAGCTTTCTTT.

This clone was seen a handful of times. This chain uses TRBV18 with TRBJ2-3, with 7 bases fitting TRBD2. CDR1 and CDR2 from the germline V gene are KGHSH and LQKENI. With 2 bases clipped from V and 2 bases from J, the junction kept 1 base outside the gene matches. This CDR3 contains 14 residues. This CDR3 reads CASSPGTITDTQYF. CDR3 DNA: TGTGCCAGCTCACCAGGGACTATCACAGATACGCAGTATTTT. Combining the CDR3 with reference TRBV18 and TRBJ2-3 gives the whole variable domain NAGVMQNPRHLVRRRGQEARLRCSPMKGHSHVYWYRQLPEEGLKFMVYLQKENIIDESGMPKERFSAEFPKEGPSILRIQQVVRGDSAAYFCASSPGTITDTQYFGPGTRLTVL.

A few counts support this clone. The CDR3 protein is CASSYYRDRGHEQYF. The CDR3 coding sequence is TGTGCCAGCAGCTACTACCGGGACAGGGGTCACGAGCAGTACTTC. The chain uses TRBV7-9 and TRBJ2-7, with 10 nucleotides matching TRBD1. Unmatched junction bases numbered 8, after V lost 4 bases and J lost 5 bases. CDR1 SEHNR and CDR2 FQNEAQ come from the germline V gene (reference sequence). The CDR3 consists of 15 residues.